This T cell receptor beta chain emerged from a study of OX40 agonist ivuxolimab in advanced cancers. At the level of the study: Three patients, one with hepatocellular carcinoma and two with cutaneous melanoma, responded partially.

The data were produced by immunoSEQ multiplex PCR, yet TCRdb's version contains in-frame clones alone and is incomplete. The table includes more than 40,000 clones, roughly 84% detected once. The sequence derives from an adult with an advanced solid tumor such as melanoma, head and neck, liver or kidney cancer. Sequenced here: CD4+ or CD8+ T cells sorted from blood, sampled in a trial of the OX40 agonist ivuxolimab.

CDR3 protein: CASSGTSGGIEQFF. CDR3 nucleotide sequence: TGTGCCAGCAGCGGGACTAGCGGGGGTATTGAGCAGTTCTTC. V is TRBV19 and J is TRBJ2-1; 14 bases agree with TRBD2. CDR3 length: 14 residues. V lost 9 bases to trimming and J lost 9 bases; unmatched junction nucleotides: 7. The V gene's germline CDR1 is LNHDA and CDR2 SQIVND (reference sequence).